Sequencing of this T cell receptor (beta chain) was carried out in a study of identical twins. Notes on this clonotype: Its antigen is still unknown.

Study-wide findings and caveats: Twin-shared out-of-frame alpha sequences were enriched for low generation probability.

From germline, CDR1 is LGHNA and CDR2 YSLEER. Trimming cost V 1 base and J 10 bases, with 16 bases left between them. The CDR3 contains 14 residues. TCRdb redid the calling of the 5' RACE reads with MiXCR, one entry per CDR3 protein. Among hundreds of thousands of distinct CDR3 sequences listed, 24% were seen once. These records were also assigned to another study, of T cells expressing NK-cell markers. Per that study: Sorted CD3+CD56-NKG2C+, CD3+CD56+NKG2C- and CD3+CD56+NKG2C+ T cells were the source of the TCR beta repertoires.

Material for sequencing was CD4+ T cells sorted from blood. The clonotype was recovered from a woman between 18 and 29 years old in good health. The chain uses TRBV4-3 and TRBJ1-1; no clear D gene. As DNA, the CDR3 is TGCGCCAGCAGCCAAGGCCCCTCCTCGAATGGAGCTTTCTTT. It codes for CASSQGPSSNGAFF.